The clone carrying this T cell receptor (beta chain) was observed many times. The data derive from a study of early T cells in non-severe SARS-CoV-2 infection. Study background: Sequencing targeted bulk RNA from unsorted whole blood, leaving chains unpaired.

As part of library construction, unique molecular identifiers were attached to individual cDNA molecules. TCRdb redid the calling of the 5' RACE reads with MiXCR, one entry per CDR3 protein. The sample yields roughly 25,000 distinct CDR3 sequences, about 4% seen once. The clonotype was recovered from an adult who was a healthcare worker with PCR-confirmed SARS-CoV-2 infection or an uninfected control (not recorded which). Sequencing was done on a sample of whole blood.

For the CDR3, the DNA is TGTGCCAGCAGTGACTCAGGGACAGGGACCAATCAGCCCCAGCATTTT. The encoded protein is CASSDSGTGTNQPQHF. The chain links TRBV6-4 to TRBJ1-5; TRBD1 matches 9 bases. V shed 0 bases, J shed 3 bases, and the junction held 3 bases outside the gene matches. This CDR3 has 16 amino acids. The germline gives CDR1 MRHNA, CDR2 SNTAGT.